The 10 T cell receptor beta chains presented below share a single source sample, sequenced in a study of T-cell reconstitution after alpha-beta-depleted transplantation in children. For TCRbeta, the library was prepared with unique molecular identifiers. Each CDR3 protein is one row after TCRdb ran MiXCR on the PCR reads. The sample lists around 500,000 distinct CDR3 sequences, approximately 12% occurring once. The specimen was PBMCs from the stem cell graft donor, collected from the stem cell graft. The receptors were sampled from a human donor who donated a stem cell graft to a child with combined immunodeficiency.

This clonotype was detected many times. The rearrangement joins TRBV5-8 to TRBJ2-7; weak D call: TRBD2 (5 bases). The CDR3 contains 13 residues. Deletions cut 9 bases from V and 6 bases from J, with 19 bases between. The germline CDR1 and CDR2 sequences are SGHTS and YDEGEE. CDR3 sequence reads: CATRALRVSEQYF. CDR3 coding DNA: TGTGCCACGCGGGCCCTCCGAGTCTCCGAGCAGTACTTC.

This clonotype was seen a handful of times. J is TRBJ2-7 and V is TRBV6-2 or TRBV6-3; no definite D call. V lost 4 bases to trimming and J lost 0 bases, with 16 bases between them. CDR1 is MNHEY, CDR2 SVGEGT, per germline. The CDR3 consists of 16 residues. CDR3 sequence reads: CASSFLGAKNSYEQYF. CDR3 coding DNA: TGTGCCAGCAGTTTTCTCGGTGCGAAGAACTCCTACGAGCAGTACTTC.

This clonotype turned up a few times. The V call is TRBV24-1, the J call TRBJ1-5; a possible D gene is TRBD1 (6 bases). From germline, CDR1 is KGHDR and CDR2 SFDVKD. The V and J ends lost 2 bases and 5 bases respectively, with 21 bases between them. The CDR3 runs 18 residues. CDR3 amino acids: CATSDSGTYFSGDQPQHF. CDR3 DNA: TGTGCCACCAGTGATTCGGGGACATATTTCTCCGGCGATCAGCCCCAGCATTTT.

The V call is TRBV30, the J call TRBJ1-1, with no clear D. The CDR3 totals 15 residues. CDR1 and CDR2 from the germline V gene are GTSNPN and SVGIG (reference sequence). With 2 bases removed from V and 3 bases from J, the gap between germline ends came to 16 bases. DNA of the CDR3: TGTGCCTGGAGTAGGGCAGTTGGTACGGACACTGAAGCTTTCTTT. Translating it yields CAWSRAVGTDTEAFF. Filled out from reference TRBV30 and TRBJ1-1, the complete variable domain reads SQTIHQWPATLVQPVGSPLSLECTVEGTSNPNLYWYRQAAGRGLQLLFYSVGIGQISSEVPQNLSASRPQDRQFILSSKKLLLSDSGFYLCAWSRAVGTDTEAFFGQGTRLTVV.

This clonotype turned up a few times. This chain joins TRBV11-2 and TRBJ1-1, with D unclear. Deletions cut 2 bases from V and 5 bases from J, with 12 bases between. The CDR3 consists of 14 residues. Germline lookup yields CDR1 SGHAT and CDR2 FQNNGV. The CDR3 bases are TGTGCCAGCAGCTTATTCGTAGGCGCGACTGAAGCTTTCTTT. Translating gives CASSLFVGATEAFF.

This clonotype was picked up a small number of times. V and J are TRBV3-1 and TRBJ1-3; unclear D gene. The CDR3 consists of 22 residues. Germline V gives CDR1 LGHDT, CDR2 YNNKEL (reference sequence). The V end lost 3 bases, the J end lost 3 bases, and 33 bases lay between the germline ends. CDR3 amino acids: CASSHPVGLGRNYHSYGNTIYF. The CDR3 nucleotides read TGTGCCAGCAGCCACCCCGTTGGATTAGGACGGAATTACCACTCGTATGGAAACACCATATATTTT. Full variable domain (outside the CDR3, taken from reference TRBV3-1 and TRBJ1-3): DTAVSQTPKYLVTQMGNDKSIKCEQNLGHDTMYWYKQDSKKFLKIMFSYNNKELIINETVPNRFSPKSPDKAHLNLHINSLELGDSAVYFCASSHPVGLGRNYHSYGNTIYFGEGSWLTVV.

V and J are TRBV6-2 or TRBV6-3 and TRBJ2-7, with D perhaps matching TRBD2 (5 bases). V lost 7 bases to trimming and J lost 0 bases, with 13 bases between them. The CDR3 extends over 14 amino acids. CDR1 is MNHEY, CDR2 SVGEGT, per germline. CDR3 in amino acids: CASTLTGSSYEQYF. The DNA of the CDR3 is TGTGCCAGCACTCTGACGGGAAGCTCCTACGAGCAGTACTTC.

This rearrangement joins TRBV6-5 to TRBJ2-7; D unclear. The CDR3 has 10 residues. Germline-derived CDR1 and CDR2 are MNHEY and SVGAGI. Trimming cost V 6 bases and J 4 bases, with 4 bases left between them. The CDR3, as DNA: TGTGCCAGCAGCCCTTACGAGCAGTACTTC. Encoded protein: CASSPYEQYF.

This clonotype showed up many times. The rearrangement uses TRBV20-1 and TRBJ2-7; 7 bases line up with TRBD2. This CDR3 is 16 amino acids long. The trim removed 0 bases at V and 4 bases at J, leaving 12 bases unmatched. Germline V gives CDR1 DFQATT, CDR2 SNEGSKA (reference sequence). The CDR3 spells CSARDHAGDGYYEQYF. The DNA for the CDR3 is TGCAGTGCTAGAGATCACGCGGGAGACGGCTATTACGAGCAGTACTTC.

This chain links TRBV25-1 with TRBJ2-2, with 7 bases lining up with TRBD1. The CDR3 runs to 13 residues. After removal of 3 bases from V and 6 bases from J, the junction contained 1 base not matched to a gene. Germline lookup yields CDR1 MGHDK and CDR2 SYGVNS. The CDR3 here is CASSEGQPGELFF. Written as DNA, the CDR3 is TGTGCCAGCAGTGAGGGACAGCCCGGGGAGCTGTTTTTT.